Each of the 21 T cell receptor beta chains below was sequenced from the same sample in a study of identical twins (dated by TCRdb to the mid-2010s). To prepare the library, 5' RACE was applied. The sample was run on an Illumina HiSeq 2000. TCRdb applied fastp at Q25 and MiXCR to the public reads, then kept only in-frame beta chains. CDR3 protein duplicates are merged, each entry listing the most common genes and DNA. The sample table records approximately 300,000 distinct CDR3 sequences; more than 8% of these occur just once. The ten largest clones capture around 7.1% of the sample. This sample was shared with a second study, whose subject was yellow fever vaccine responses in identical twins.

Sample: CD8+ T cells sorted from blood. Receptor source: a woman aged 18-30 years in good health.

The CDR3 spells CAIRVGGEQFF. As DNA, the CDR3 is TGTGCCATCAGGGTCGGGGGTGAGCAGTTCTTC. The chain links TRBV10-3 to TRBJ2-1, with a possible D match to TRBD2 (6 bases). This CDR3 contains 11 residues. Deletions cut 6 bases from V and 9 bases from J, with 9 bases between. Germline CDR1 reads ENHRY; CDR2 reads SYGVKD.

The J gene is TRBJ2-3, the V gene TRBV7-2; 9 bases align to TRBD2. CDR1 SGHTA and CDR2 FQGNSA come from the germline V gene. Trimming removed 5 bases from V and 6 bases from J; junction bases left unmatched: 6. The CDR3 extends over 14 amino acids. Written as DNA, the CDR3 is TGTGCCAGCAGCGTGGGACTAGCCCCCGATACGCAGTATTTT. It specifies CASSVGLAPDTQYF.

This clonotype occurred many times. J is TRBJ2-3 and V is TRBV2, with 7 nucleotides matching TRBD1. V shed 8 bases and J 4 bases; nucleotides not matched to a gene: 12. CDR3 length equals 15 residues. CDR1 and CDR2 from the germline V gene are SNHLY and FYNNEI. CDR3 amino acids: CASLLIQGSADTQYF. The DNA for the CDR3 is TGTGCCAGCCTTCTCATACAGGGGAGCGCAGATACGCAGTATTTT. Filled out from reference TRBV2 and TRBJ2-3, the complete variable domain reads EPEVTQTPSHQVTQMGQEVILRCVPISNHLYFYWYRQILGQKVEFLVSFYNNEISEKSEIFDDQFSVERPDGSNFTLKIRSTKLEDSAMYFCASLLIQGSADTQYFGPGTRLTVL.

The V gene is TRBV7-6, the J gene TRBJ2-1, with TRBD1 matching over 8 bases. Germline lookup yields CDR1 SGHVS and CDR2 FNYEAQ. V lost 3 bases and J lost 6; bases outside the gene matches: 4. The CDR3 runs to 14 residues. CDR3 bases: TGTGCCAGCAGCTTCGGACAGGGCTCCAATGAGCAGTTCTTC. Protein: CASSFGQGSNEQFF.

This clonotype was counted ten times or more. The V gene is TRBV20-1, the J gene TRBJ1-1; D uncertain. Per germline, CDR1 DFQATT and CDR2 SNEGSKA (reference sequence). V dropped 0 bases and J dropped 2 bases, with 7 bases sitting between them. CDR3 length: 13 amino acids. CDR3 bases: TGCAGTGCTAGAGATATAGGTAACACTGAAGCTTTCTTT. Translation: CSARDIGNTEAFF.

J is TRBJ2-3 and V is TRBV7-9; D ambiguous. Trimming pared 4 bases from V and 1 base from J, leaving 9 bases between. The germline V gene encodes CDR1 SEHNR and CDR2 FQNEAQ (reference sequence). The CDR3 length is 14 residues. The CDR3 DNA sequence: TGTGCCAGCAGCTCGGTGGTTGGCACAGATACGCAGTATTTT. Translating it yields CASSSVVGTDTQYF.

The chain recombines TRBV7-3 with TRBJ2-7; 8 bases are a match to TRBD1. Per germline, CDR1 SGHTA and CDR2 FQGTGA. V lost 5 bases, J lost 6 bases, and 12 bases stayed unmatched. The CDR3 consists of 15 residues. Here the CDR3 reads CASSLSSGQAFEQYF. The CDR3 DNA is TGTGCCAGCAGCCTCTCCTCGGGACAGGCTTTCGAGCAGTACTTC.

This clonotype was observed a few times. The rearrangement links TRBV3-1 to TRBJ2-2; D unclear. The CDR3 has 14 residues. The V gene lost 1 base and the J gene lost 6 bases, with 9 bases spanning the gap. The V gene's germline CDR1 is LGHDT and CDR2 YNNKEL (reference sequence). The CDR3 DNA reads TGTGCCAGCAGCCAAGTAACCGAGGCCGGGGAGCTGTTTTTT. Translation: CASSQVTEAGELFF.

There are a few counts of this clonotype. The J gene is TRBJ2-7, the V gene TRBV25-1, with 10 bases aligning to TRBD2. The CDR3 is made up of 15 amino acids. V was pared by 7 bases and J by 3 bases, with 9 bases of the junction left unmatched. In germline, CDR1 is MGHDK, CDR2 SYGVNS. The CDR3: CASMKSSGGNYEQYF. The CDR3 DNA reads as TGTGCCAGCATGAAGTCTAGCGGGGGAAACTACGAGCAGTACTTC.

In its sample, this clonotype was seen many times. The rearrangement uses TRBV7-3 and TRBJ2-2; 8 nucleotides align to TRBD2. The CDR3 covers 16 residues. In germline, CDR1 is SGHTA, CDR2 FQGTGA. The ends lost 0 bases at V and 4 bases at J; junction bases unmatched: 4. CDR3 in amino acids: CASSLTPGTSTGELFF. The CDR3 nucleotides read TGTGCCAGCAGCTTAACTCCCGGGACTAGCACCGGGGAGCTGTTTTTT.

In its sample, this clonotype was seen many times. In DNA, the CDR3 is TGTGCCAGCAGCTTAGCGATCGGGTACAATGAGCAGTTCTTC. It is translated as CASSLAIGYNEQFF. This chain links TRBV7-9 with TRBJ2-1; D not certain. The ends were cut back, 0 bases at V and 4 bases at J, with 7 bases in the middle. CDR3 size: 14 residues. Per the germline V gene, CDR1 is SEHNR and CDR2 is FQNEAQ (reference sequence).

This clonotype came up a few times. The chain uses TRBV6-1 and TRBJ2-7, with no clear D. Germline CDR1 and CDR2: MNHNS and SASEGT. CDR3 length: 19 amino acids. V was shortened by 2 bases and J by 3 bases, with 26 bases between the two germline ends. The CDR3 coding sequence is TGTGCCAGCAGTGAACGGATAGACCGACCCTTGCTTCTTCACTACGAGCAGTACTTC. Its protein product is CASSERIDRPLLLHYEQYF.

At least ten counts were recorded for this clonotype. The chain links TRBV24-1 to TRBJ2-5; 7 bases fit TRBD2. The germline gives CDR1 KGHDR, CDR2 SFDVKD. V shed 4 bases, J shed 5 bases, and the junction held 9 bases outside the gene matches. CDR3 size: 15 residues. CDR3: CATSDVLRGEETQYF. The CDR3 region has the DNA TGTGCCACCAGTGACGTACTCCGGGGGGAGGAGACCCAGTACTTC.

This clonotype came up a few times. The chain links TRBV12-3 or TRBV12-4 to TRBJ1-4; D is ambiguous. V shed 6 bases and J shed 4 bases, with 9 bases lying between them. The length of the CDR3 is 13 residues. The CDR3 DNA sequence: TGTGCCAGCAGCCCTGCCCTTAATGAAAAACTGTTTTTT. This translates into CASSPALNEKLFF.

In its sample, this clonotype was seen a few times. The gene calls are TRBV20-1 and TRBJ2-7, with TRBD1 matching over 9 bases. The V and J ends lost 6 bases and 5 bases, in that order; junction bases with no gene match: 5. From germline, CDR1 is DFQATT and CDR2 SNEGSKA (reference sequence). CDR3 length: 12 amino acids. Here the CDR3 DNA reads TGCAGTGCCGGGACAGGGTACGACGAGCAGTACTTC. It is translated as CSAGTGYDEQYF.

This clonotype was recorded a few times. Here the CDR3 reads CASDTNEIGALFNTDTQYF. CDR3 bases: TGCGCCAGCGACACCAACGAAATTGGCGCCCTCTTCAACACAGATACGCAGTATTTT. This sequence joins TRBV5-1 and TRBJ2-3, with unresolved D. The length of the CDR3 is 19 residues. Germline CDR1 is SGHRS and CDR2 is YFSETQ. V lost 7 bases, J lost 2 bases, and 29 bases lay in between. The whole variable domain, remainder taken from reference TRBV5-1 and TRBJ2-3, is KAGVTQTPRYLIKTRGQQVTLSCSPISGHRSVSWYQQTPGQGLQFLFEYFSETQRNKGNFPGRFSGRQFSNSRSEMNVSTLELGDSALYLCASDTNEIGALFNTDTQYFGPGTRLTVL.

This clonotype was seen a handful of times. This sequence joins TRBV29-1 and TRBJ1-1; the match to TRBD1 covers 9 bases. Germline V gives CDR1 SQVTM, CDR2 ANQGSEA. CDR3 length: 13 amino acids. V trimming: 6 bases; J trimming: 2 bases; junction bases outside the gene matches: 4. The CDR3 region has the DNA TGCAGCGTCTACAGGGGGCGTAACACTGAAGCTTTCTTT. The encoded protein is CSVYRGRNTEAFF.

J is TRBJ2-7 and V is TRBV5-6; either TRBD1 or TRBD2 may fit D (6 bases each). Trimming removed 6 bases at V and 0 bases at J, with 13 bases between. Per the germline V gene, CDR1 is SGHDT and CDR2 is YYEEEE. This CDR3 spans 14 amino acids. CDR3 residues: CASIPRGDSYEQYF. The CDR3 nucleotides are TGTGCCAGCATCCCGAGGGGGGACTCCTACGAGCAGTACTTC.

This clonotype was observed many times. This chain uses TRBV11-1 with TRBJ2-5, with 7 bases identical to TRBD2. The CDR3 contains 15 residues. CDR1 and CDR2 (germline): SGHAT, FQDESV (reference sequence). V was pared by 2 bases and J by 3 bases, with 6 bases of the junction left unmatched. In nucleotides, the CDR3 is TGTGCCAGCAGCTTACCAGCGGGGCGCGAAGAGACCCAGTACTTC. Its protein product is CASSLPAGREETQYF.

The sample holds one count of this clonotype. The chain links TRBV27 to TRBJ2-5; TRBD2 aligns across 10 bases. This CDR3 has 18 amino acids. Germline trimming cut 0 bases from V and 0 bases from J; bases unmatched to any gene: 7. Germline assignment: CDR1 MNHEY and CDR2 SMNVEV (reference sequence). The DNA for the CDR3 is TGTGCCAGCAGTTTATCAGCTAGCGGGGGCTTGTACCAAGAGACCCAGTACTTC. Amino acids: CASSLSASGGLYQETQYF.

This chain joins TRBV6-2 or TRBV6-3 and TRBJ2-7; D is possibly TRBD2 (5 bases). The germline CDR1 and CDR2 sequences are MNHEY and SVGEGT. Trimming pared 0 bases from V and 2 bases from J, leaving 11 bases between. CDR3 length: 15 amino acids. CDR3 nucleotides: TGTGCCAGCAGTTACTCACTAGTTCGTACCTACGAGCAGTACTTC. It translates to CASSYSLVRTYEQYF.